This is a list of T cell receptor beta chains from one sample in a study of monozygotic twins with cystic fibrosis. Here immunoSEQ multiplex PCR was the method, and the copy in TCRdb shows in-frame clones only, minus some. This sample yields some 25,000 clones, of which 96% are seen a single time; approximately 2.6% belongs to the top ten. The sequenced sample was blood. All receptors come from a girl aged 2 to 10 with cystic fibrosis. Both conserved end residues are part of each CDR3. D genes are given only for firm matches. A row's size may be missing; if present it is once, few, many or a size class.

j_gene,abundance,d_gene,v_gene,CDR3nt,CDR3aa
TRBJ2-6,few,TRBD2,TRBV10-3,TGTGCCACCGAGGGGCTAGCGGGAGCTGGGGCCAACGTCCTGACTTTC,CATEGLAGAGANVLTF
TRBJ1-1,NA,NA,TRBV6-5,TGTGCCAGCAGTTACGGACAAGACACTGAAGCTTTCTTT,CASSYGQDTEAFF
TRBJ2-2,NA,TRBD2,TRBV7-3,TGTGCCAGCAGTCGGACTAGCTTCACCGGGGAGCTGTTTTTT,CASSRTSFTGELFF
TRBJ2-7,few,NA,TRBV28,TGTGCCAGCAGCCCCCTCCGGTACGAGCAGTACTTC,CASSPLRYEQYF
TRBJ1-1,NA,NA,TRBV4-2,TGTGCCAGCAGCCAAGATCCCGCCTCTTTCGACGGATACACTGAAGCTTTCTTT,CASSQDPASFDGYTEAFF
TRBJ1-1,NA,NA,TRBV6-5,TGTGCCAGCAGCCAAAAGGGACTACCGAACACTGAAGCTTTCTTT,CASSQKGLPNTEAFF
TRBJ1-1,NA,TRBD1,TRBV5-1,TGCGCCAGCAGCCCCCGGACAGGGCAAAACACTGAAGCTTTCTTT,CASSPRTGQNTEAFF
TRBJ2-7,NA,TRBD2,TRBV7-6,TGTGCCAGCAGCCTAGCGGAAGCCTACGAGCAGTACTTC,CASSLAEAYEQYF
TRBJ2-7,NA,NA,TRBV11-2,TGTGCCAGCAGCCCCCTAGCGCTGAGCTCCTACGAGCAGTACTTC,CASSPLALSSYEQYF
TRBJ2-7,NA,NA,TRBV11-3,TGTGCCAGCAGCCTCACGACGGGATCGAGCGGAATCTCCTACGAGCAGTACTTC,CASSLTTGSSGISYEQYF
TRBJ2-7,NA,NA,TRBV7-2,TGTGCCAGCAGCCGCTTCGGGGCCGGTTCCGAGCAGTACTTC,CASSRFGAGSEQYF
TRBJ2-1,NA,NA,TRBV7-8,TGTGCCAGCAGCCAATGGGACCCGGGGTACAATGAGCAGTTCTTC,CASSQWDPGYNEQFF
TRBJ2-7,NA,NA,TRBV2,TGTGCCAGCAGTGAACAGTCCTACGAGCAGTACTTC,CASSEQSYEQYF
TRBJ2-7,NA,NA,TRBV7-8,TGTGCCAGCAGCCGTGGAGACGGTACCTACGAGCAGTACTTC,CASSRGDGTYEQYF
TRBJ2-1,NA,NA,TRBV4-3,TGCGCCAGCAGCCAAGACCCTCAGGTTTACAATGAGCAGTTCTTC,CASSQDPQVYNEQFF
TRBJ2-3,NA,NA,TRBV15,TGTGCCACCCAGGGTTGGGGCACAGATACGCAGTATTTT,CATQGWGTDTQYF
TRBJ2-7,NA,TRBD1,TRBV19,TGTGCCAGTAGTATAGTCAGGGGGGAGCAGTACTTC,CASSIVRGEQYF
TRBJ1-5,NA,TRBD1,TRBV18,TGTGCCAGCTCACCGGGACAGGGGGAGCCCCAGCATTTT,CASSPGQGEPQHF
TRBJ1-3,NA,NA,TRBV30,TGTGCCCTCACCCTGCTTAGAAACACCATATATTTT,CALTLLRNTIYF
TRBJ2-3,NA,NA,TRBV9,TGTGCCAGCAGCGGAGGGGGATCTCTCACAGATACGCAGTATTTT,CASSGGGSLTDTQYF
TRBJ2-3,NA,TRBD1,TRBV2,TGTGCCAGCGTAAACCGGGACAGGGTACCAGATACGCAGTATTTT,CASVNRDRVPDTQYF
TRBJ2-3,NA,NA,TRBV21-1,TGTGCCAGCACGAGGGGATGGAGCACAGATACGCAGTATTTT,CASTRGWSTDTQYF
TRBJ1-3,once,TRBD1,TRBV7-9,TGTGCCAGCAGCTTAGGGGGACAGCACTCTGGAAACACCATATATTTT,CASSLGGQHSGNTIYF
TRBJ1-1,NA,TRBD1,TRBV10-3,TGTGCCATCAGTGCGGGCTCGGGACAGGGCGTCACTGAAGCTTTCTTT,CAISAGSGQGVTEAFF
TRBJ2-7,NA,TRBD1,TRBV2,TGTGCCAGCCAGACAGGGCTTACCTACGAGCAGTACTTC,CASQTGLTYEQYF
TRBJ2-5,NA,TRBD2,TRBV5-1,TGCGCCAGCAGCTTGGCTGCAGCGGGGGGAGAGACCCAGTACTTC,CASSLAAAGGETQYF
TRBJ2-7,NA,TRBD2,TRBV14,TGTGCCAGCAGCGAAGGACTAGCGGGACCCTACGAGCAGTACTTC,CASSEGLAGPYEQYF
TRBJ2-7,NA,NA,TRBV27,TGTGCCAGCAGTTTATCACGCCAGGGAGAGCAGTACTTC,CASSLSRQGEQYF
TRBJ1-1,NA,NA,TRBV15,TGTGCCACCAGCAGAGATAAGGCACCACAGGGGAACACTGAAGCTTTCTTT,CATSRDKAPQGNTEAFF
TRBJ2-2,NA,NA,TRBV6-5,TGTGCCAGCACCCACGGTAGATTTCCCGGGGAGCTGTTTTTT,CASTHGRFPGELFF
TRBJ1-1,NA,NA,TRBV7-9,TGTGCCAGCAGACGCAGAGCCGATATACCGGAAGCTTTCTTT,CASRRRADIPEAFF
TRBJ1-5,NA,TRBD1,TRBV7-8,TGTGCCAGCAGCGCGAGGGACAGGGGGTTAGGTCAGCCCCAGCATTTT,CASSARDRGLGQPQHF
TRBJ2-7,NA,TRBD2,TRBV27,TGTGCCAGCGGGCGCGGGAGTACCTACGAGCAGTACTTC,CASGRGSTYEQYF
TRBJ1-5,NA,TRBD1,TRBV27,TGTGCCAGCAGTTCCTGGACAGGGGTGACTCAGCCCCAGCATTTT,CASSSWTGVTQPQHF
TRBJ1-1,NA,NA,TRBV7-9,TGTGCCAGCAGTTTAACAAGCGGAGAAGCTTTCTTT,CASSLTSGEAFF
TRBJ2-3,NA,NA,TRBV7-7,TGTGCCAGCAGCTTACAGGGGCGCGACACAGATACGCAGTATTTT,CASSLQGRDTDTQYF
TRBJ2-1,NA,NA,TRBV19,TGTGCCAGTACCCCCCGGGGAGTGATTAATGAGCAGTTCTTC,CASTPRGVINEQFF
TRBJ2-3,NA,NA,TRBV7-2,TGTGCCAGCAGCCCTGAGACAGGCCCGCGAGATACGCAGTATTTT,CASSPETGPRDTQYF
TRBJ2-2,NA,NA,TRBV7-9,TGTGCCAGCAGCTTATTGTCCGCCGGGGAGCTGTTTTTT,CASSLLSAGELFF
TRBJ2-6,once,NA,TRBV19,TGTGCCAGTATCCCTGACTCTGGGGCCAACGTCCTGACTTTC,CASIPDSGANVLTF